Sequencing of this T cell receptor beta chain was carried out in a study of cytomegalovirus exposure and HLA in healthy donors. Study-wide context: Unique TCR beta sequences numbering about 100 million came from about 179 million T cells in an earlier analysis. Samples from HLA-typed donors yielded about 85 million unique TCRs in an early data release. General study results and limits: Reportedly, diagnosis of cytomegalovirus status by the classifier showed high specificity and sensitivity.

As regards this clone: Its antigen is unidentified.

Germline V gene sequence: CDR1 SGHVS, CDR2 FQNEAQ. This CDR3 contains 14 residues. V gave up 5 bases and J gave up 3 bases, with 13 bases separating them. Primers included in the PCR were 60 Vbeta and 13 Jbeta primers. Clones were sequenced by immunoSEQ multiplex PCR, and TCRdb holds only the in-frame ones, with some missing. The sample carries roughly 100,000 clones, 75% to 80% recorded once. J is TRBJ1-2 and V is TRBV7-8; no firm D call. The source of this sequence is a female donor in good health and CMV-seronegative. The sequencing input was PBMCs. CDR3: CASSTSRDHYGYTF. The CDR3 DNA follows: TGTGCCAGCAGCACCTCGAGGGATCACTATGGCTACACCTTC.